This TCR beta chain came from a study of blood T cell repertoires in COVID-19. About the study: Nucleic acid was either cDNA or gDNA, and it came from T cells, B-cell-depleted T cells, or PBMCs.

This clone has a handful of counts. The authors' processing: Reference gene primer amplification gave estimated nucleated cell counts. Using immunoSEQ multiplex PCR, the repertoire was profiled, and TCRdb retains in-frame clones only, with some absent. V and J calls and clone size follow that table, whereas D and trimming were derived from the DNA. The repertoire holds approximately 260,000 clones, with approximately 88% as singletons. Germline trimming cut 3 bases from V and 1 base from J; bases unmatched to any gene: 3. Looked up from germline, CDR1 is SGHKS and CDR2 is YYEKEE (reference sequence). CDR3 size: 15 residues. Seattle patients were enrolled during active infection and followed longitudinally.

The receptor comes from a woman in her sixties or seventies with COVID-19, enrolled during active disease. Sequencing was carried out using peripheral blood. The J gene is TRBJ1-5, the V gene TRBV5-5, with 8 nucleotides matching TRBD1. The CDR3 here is CASSWTGRSNQPQHF. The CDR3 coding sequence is TGTGCCAGCAGCTGGACAGGGAGAAGCAATCAGCCCCAGCATTTT.